These 3 T cell receptor beta chains were all obtained from the same sample, sequenced in a study of long-term antiretroviral therapy in people with HIV. Assay version v3.0 of immunoSEQ was used, and it was run at survey level. The data were produced by immunoSEQ multiplex PCR, yet TCRdb's version contains in-frame clones alone and is incomplete. The table records around 30,000 clones, around 80% of them present only once. Here the sequenced sample was unsorted PBMCs, taken 1.5 years before starting antiretroviral therapy. The receptors shown here come from a man between 18 and 29 years old with HIV.

A few counts support this clone. J is TRBJ1-2 and V is TRBV7-2; 9 bases map to TRBD1. CDR3 length equals 13 residues. The germline V gene has CDR1 SGHTA and CDR2 FQGNSA. V lost 8 bases to trimming and J lost 2 bases; unmatched junction nucleotides: 3. CDR3: CASGGQGNYGYTF. The CDR3 coding sequence is TGTGCCAGCGGCGGACAGGGGAACTATGGCTACACCTTC.

The chain combines TRBV5-1 with TRBJ2-7; the D call may be TRBD1 or TRBD2 (7 bases each). Germline V gives CDR1 SGHRS, CDR2 YFSETQ. The CDR3 runs 14 residues. V dropped 4 bases and J dropped 6 bases, with 17 bases sitting between them. The CDR3 DNA reads as TGCGCCAGCAGCGCGGGACAGCCGGGGGGCGAGCAGTACTTC. Residues: CASSAGQPGGEQYF.

The rearrangement uses TRBV27 and TRBJ2-1; 13 nucleotides align to TRBD2. This CDR3 spans 15 amino acids. Per germline, CDR1 MNHEY and CDR2 SMNVEV (reference sequence). Germline trimming cut 4 bases from V and 7 bases from J; bases unmatched to any gene: 4. CDR3 bases: TGTGCCAGCAGTTCCGGACTAGCGGGAGTTAATGAGCAGTTCTTC. Its translation is CASSSGLAGVNEQFF.